The subject of this entry is one T cell receptor beta chain. Its antigen is unknown. Naive-designated CD8 cells lacked CD45RO, were positively enriched for CCR7, and omitted terminally differentiated effector memory CD45RA+ cells. This sample is part of a study of shared clonotypes between healthy human individuals. Sequenced by immunoSEQ multiplex PCR; TCRdb stores in-frame clones only, minus some. Seen here are about 550,000 clones, less than 97% observed once, and the top ten hold over 0.09%. Overall study results and limits: Limited genetic and exposure-history diversity came from having few donors. Across subsets, estimated richness was generally greater for naive than for memory populations. Shared across a few donors were 5% to 6% of the naive CD4 clonotypes.

The V gene's germline CDR1 is SNHLY and CDR2 FYNNEI. The V gene end was trimmed by 11 bases and the J gene end by 0 bases; junction bases not matched to a gene: 16. The CDR3 has 19 residues. The clonotype comes from a woman aged 25 to 39 in good health. The V gene is TRBV2, the J gene TRBJ2-7; 16 bases align to TRBD2. Sequenced input: naive CD8+ T cells sorted from blood. CDR3 coding DNA: TGTGCCTCAACCCCCCTGGGGACTAGCGGGAGGGCCTACTCCTACGAGCAGTACTTC. Translated: CASTPLGTSGRAYSYEQYF.